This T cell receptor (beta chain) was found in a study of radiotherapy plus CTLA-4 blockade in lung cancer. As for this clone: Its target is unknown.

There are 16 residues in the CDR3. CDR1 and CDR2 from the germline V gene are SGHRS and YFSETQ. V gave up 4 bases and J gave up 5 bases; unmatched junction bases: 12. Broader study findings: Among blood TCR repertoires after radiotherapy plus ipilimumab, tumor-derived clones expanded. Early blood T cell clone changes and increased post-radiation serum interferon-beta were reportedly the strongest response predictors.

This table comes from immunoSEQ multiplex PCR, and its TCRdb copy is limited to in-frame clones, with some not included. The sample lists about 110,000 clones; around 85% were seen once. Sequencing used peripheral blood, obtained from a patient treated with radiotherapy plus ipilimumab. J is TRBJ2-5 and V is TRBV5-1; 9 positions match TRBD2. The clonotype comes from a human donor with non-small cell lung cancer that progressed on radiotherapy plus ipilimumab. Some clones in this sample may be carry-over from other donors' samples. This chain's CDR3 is CASSTLAGSGGETQYF. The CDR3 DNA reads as TGCGCCAGCAGCACCCTAGCGGGGTCGGGAGGGGAGACCCAGTACTTC. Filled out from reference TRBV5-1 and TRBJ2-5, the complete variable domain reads KAGVTQTPRYLIKTRGQQVTLSCSPISGHRSVSWYQQTPGQGLQFLFEYFSETQRNKGNFPGRFSGRQFSNSRSEMNVSTLELGDSALYLCASSTLAGSGGETQYFGPGTRLLVL.